This TCR beta chain was profiled in a study of human T cells and chemical hapten exposure. Whole-study context: Per-sample variation in TCR yield stemmed mainly from small pooled library volume differences. Notes on the study in general: TCRs exceeding a frequency of 1 in 1000 stayed unchanged under DPC sensitization.

Remarks on this clonotype: Its antigen is still unknown.

The study's library attached unique molecular identifiers to single cDNA molecules. In the original workflow: About 97,000 TCRs per sample was the median, with a range of about 20,000 to 690,600. TCRdb used MiXCR to reprocess the 5' RACE reads, holding one entry per CDR3 protein. It is TCRdb's table, rather than the study itself, that gives the V and J calls and clone size. The sample has 100,000 to 120,000 distinct CDR3 sequences; roughly 19% are singletons. Germline values: CDR1 MGHDK, CDR2 SYGVNS. V was shortened by 4 bases and J by 0 bases, with 6 bases between the two germline ends. The CDR3 has 13 residues. Someone pulled total RNA out of unfractionated whole blood.

The V and J genes are TRBV25-1 and TRBJ1-1; D gene uncertain. The origin of this receptor is a human donor in good health. The CDR3 sequence: CASSVSLNTEAFF. CDR3 nucleotides: TGTGCCAGCAGTGTTAGCCTGAACACTGAAGCTTTCTTT.